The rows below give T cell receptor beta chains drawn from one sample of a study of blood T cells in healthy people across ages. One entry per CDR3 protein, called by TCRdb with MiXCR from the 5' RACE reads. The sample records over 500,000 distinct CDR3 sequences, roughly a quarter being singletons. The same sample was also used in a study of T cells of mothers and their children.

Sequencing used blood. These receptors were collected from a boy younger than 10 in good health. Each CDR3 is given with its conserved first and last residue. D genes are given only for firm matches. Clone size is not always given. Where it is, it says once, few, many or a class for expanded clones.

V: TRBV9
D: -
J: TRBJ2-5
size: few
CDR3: CASSVASWGEQYF
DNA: TGTGCCAGCAGCGTAGCAAGTTGGGGAGAGCAGTACTTC

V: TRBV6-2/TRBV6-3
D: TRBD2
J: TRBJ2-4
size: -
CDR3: CASSQTLAEVKNIQYF
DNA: TGTGCCAGCAGTCAAACTCTAGCGGAAGTGAAAAACATTCAGTACTTC

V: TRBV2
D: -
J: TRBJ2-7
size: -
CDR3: CASSLDDGEQYF
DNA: TGTGCCAGCAGTTTGGATGATGGCGAGCAGTACTTC

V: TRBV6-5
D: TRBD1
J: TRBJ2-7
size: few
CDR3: CASSYSKKGASYEQYF
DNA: TGTGCCAGCAGTTACTCGAAGAAGGGGGCATCCTACGAGCAGTACTTC

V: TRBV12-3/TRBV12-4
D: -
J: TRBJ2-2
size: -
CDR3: CASSLAVTHTGELFF
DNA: TGTGCCAGCAGTTTAGCGGTGACCCACACCGGGGAGCTGTTTTTT

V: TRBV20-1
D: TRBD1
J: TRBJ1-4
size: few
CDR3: CSARGGTGGSEKLFF
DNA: TGCAGTGCTAGAGGGGGGACAGGGGGCAGTGAAAAACTGTTTTTT

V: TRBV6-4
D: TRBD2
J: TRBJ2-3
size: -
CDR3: CASSQTGGPDTQYF
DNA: TGTGCCAGCAGCCAAACGGGGGGGCCGGATACGCAGTATTTT

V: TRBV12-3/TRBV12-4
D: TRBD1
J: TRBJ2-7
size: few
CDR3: CASSLRDRVLFPYEQYF
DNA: TGTGCCAGCAGTTTAAGGGACAGGGTATTGTTTCCCTACGAGCAGTACTTC

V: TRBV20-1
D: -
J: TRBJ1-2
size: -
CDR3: CSARDLVRGVDGYTF
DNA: TGCAGTGCTAGAGATCTCGTCAGGGGAGTGGATGGCTACACCTTC

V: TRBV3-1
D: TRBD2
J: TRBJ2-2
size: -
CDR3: CASSQVTSGNTNTGELFF
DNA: TGTGCCAGCAGCCAAGTTACTAGCGGGAATACGAACACCGGGGAGCTGTTTTTT

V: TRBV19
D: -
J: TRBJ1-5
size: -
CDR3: CATAGSPNQPQHF
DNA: TGTGCCACTGCAGGGTCCCCAAATCAGCCCCAGCATTTT

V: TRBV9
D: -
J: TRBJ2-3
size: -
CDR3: CASSVEWDEDTQYF
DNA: TGTGCCAGCAGCGTAGAGTGGGATGAAGATACGCAGTATTTT

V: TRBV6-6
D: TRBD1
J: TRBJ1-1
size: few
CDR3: CASSYDPDTGDTEAFF
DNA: TGTGCCAGCAGTTACGATCCCGACACAGGGGACACTGAAGCTTTCTTT

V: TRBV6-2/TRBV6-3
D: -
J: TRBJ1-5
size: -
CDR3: CASSYSPGWYSNQPQHF
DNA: TGTGCCAGCAGTTACTCGCCAGGATGGTATAGCAATCAGCCCCAGCATTTT

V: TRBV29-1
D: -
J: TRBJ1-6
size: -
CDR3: CSVGSSYNSPLHF
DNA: TGCAGCGTTGGTAGCTCCTATAATTCACCCCTCCACTTT

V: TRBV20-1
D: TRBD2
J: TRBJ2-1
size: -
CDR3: CSAPTSGGYNEQFF
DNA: TGCAGTGCTCCGACTAGCGGGGGGTACAATGAGCAGTTCTTC

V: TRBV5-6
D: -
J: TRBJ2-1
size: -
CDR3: CASSLGSELPETQFF
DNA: TGTGCCAGCAGCTTGGGGTCTGAACTCCCAGAGACCCAGTTCTTC

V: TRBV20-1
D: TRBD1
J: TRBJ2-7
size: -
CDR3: CRMGPTGYEQYF
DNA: TGCAGGATGGGCCCGACAGGGTACGAGCAGTACTTC

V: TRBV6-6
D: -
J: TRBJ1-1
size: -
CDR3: CASSYPKLGAKGEAFF
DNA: TGTGCCAGCAGTTACCCGAAGCTGGGGGCTAAAGGGGAAGCTTTCTTT

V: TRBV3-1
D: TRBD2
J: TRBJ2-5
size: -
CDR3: CASSPGLAEVETQYF
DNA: TGTGCCAGCAGTCCGGGACTAGCGGAAGTGGAGACCCAGTACTTC

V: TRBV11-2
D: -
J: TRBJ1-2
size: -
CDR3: CASSLEAVGGYTF
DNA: TGTGCCAGCAGCTTAGAAGCGGTAGGAGGCTACACCTTC

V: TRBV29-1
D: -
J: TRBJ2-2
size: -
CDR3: CSVEFPANTGELFF
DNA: TGCAGCGTTGAATTTCCCGCCAACACCGGGGAGCTGTTTTTT

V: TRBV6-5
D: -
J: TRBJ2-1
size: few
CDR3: CASSFNGNEQFF
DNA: TGTGCCAGCAGTTTTAACGGCAATGAGCAGTTCTTC